A selection of T cell receptor beta chains follows, all from one sample in a study of cytotoxic CD8 clonotypes in ibrutinib-treated CLL. Produced via immunoSEQ multiplex PCR; TCRdb's table is partial and in-frame only. The sample records over 100,000 clones, 70% to 90% being singletons. The sample in question was PBMCs, obtained after 24 months of ibrutinib treatment. The receptors here all came from a human donor with chronic lymphocytic leukemia. Both conserved end residues are part of each CDR3. Each record gives: V gene, clone size, J gene, D gene, CDR3 protein, CDR3 DNA. D genes are given only for firm matches. Size is omitted from some rows. Given values are once, few, many or a class for expanded clones.

TRBV21-1,-,TRBJ2-7,-,CASSKALSNKGSFSYEQYF,TGTGCCAGCAGCAAAGCGCTTTCTAACAAGGGGTCTTTCTCCTACGAGCAGTACTTC
TRBV18,-,TRBJ2-3,-,CASSSSYGAPSTDTQYF,TGTGCCAGCTCATCCTCCTACGGGGCCCCTAGCACAGATACGCAGTATTTT
TRBV4-2,-,TRBJ2-5,-,CASSQVYRDETQYF,TGTGCCAGCAGCCAAGTTTACAGGGATGAGACCCAGTACTTC
TRBV28,-,TRBJ2-7,TRBD2,CASSFGLGSYEQYF,TGTGCCAGCAGTTTCGGACTAGGCAGCTACGAGCAGTACTTC
TRBV19,once,TRBJ1-5,-,CASSIAPRGRQPQHF,TGTGCCAGTAGTATAGCCCCCAGGGGACGTCAGCCCCAGCATTTT
TRBV5-1,-,TRBJ2-6,TRBD1,CASSLAGQGVRGANVLTF,TGCGCCAGCAGCTTGGCGGGACAGGGGGTGAGAGGGGCCAACGTCCTGACTTTC
TRBV28,-,TRBJ2-7,-,CASRGDIPWYF,TGTGCCAGCAGGGGGGACATCCCGTGGTACTTC
TRBV2,-,TRBJ1-2,-,CASSGVRGRDYGYTF,TGTGCCAGCAGTGGCGTAAGGGGCCGAGACTATGGCTACACCTTC
TRBV6-1,-,TRBJ2-7,TRBD1,CASSPAGTGTLGQYF,TGTGCCAGCAGCCCCGCCGGGACAGGGACACTGGGGCAGTACTTC
TRBV5-5,-,TRBJ2-7,-,CASSFLDGAYEQYF,TGTGCCAGCAGCTTCCTTGACGGCGCCTACGAGCAGTACTTC
TRBV5-4,-,TRBJ1-5,TRBD1,CASSISGTGAQPQHF,TGTGCCAGCAGCATCTCCGGGACAGGCGCTCAGCCCCAGCATTTT
TRBV18,-,TRBJ1-1,-,CASSPEEYTEAFF,TGTGCCAGCTCACCCGAAGAATACACTGAAGCTTTCTTT
TRBV5-1,-,TRBJ2-1,TRBD2,CASSLALAGYEQFF,TGCGCCAGCAGCTTGGCCCTAGCGGGGTATGAGCAGTTCTTC
TRBV4-2,-,TRBJ2-3,TRBD2,CASSQGRDYSSDTQYF,TGTGCCAGCAGCCAGGGCCGGGACTACTCATCAGATACGCAGTATTTT
TRBV4-2,-,TRBJ2-3,-,CASSQEGMVGDTQYF,TGTGCCAGCAGCCAAGAGGGGATGGTAGGAGATACGCAGTATTTT
TRBV20-1,-,TRBJ2-5,-,CSARDETQYF,TGCAGTGCTAGGGATGAGACCCAGTACTTC
TRBV21-1,-,TRBJ2-1,-,CASSRGLEGDEQFF,TGTGCCAGCAGCAGGGGACTAGAGGGTGATGAGCAGTTCTTC
TRBV6-5,-,TRBJ1-5,TRBD1,CASSFTSEDRNQPQHF,TGTGCCAGCAGTTTTACGTCCGAGGACAGGAATCAGCCCCAGCATTTT
TRBV12-5,-,TRBJ1-1,-,CASGLVLGHQNTEAFF,TGTGCTAGTGGTTTGGTACTGGGACATCAGAACACTGAAGCTTTCTTT
TRBV11-2,few,TRBJ1-2,TRBD1,CASSLEGIQGPF,TGTGCCAGCAGCTTAGAGGGCATACAGGGGCCCTTC
TRBV6-5,-,TRBJ2-7,-,CATHSDGTYEQYF,TGTGCCACCCACTCTGACGGAACCTACGAGCAGTACTTC
TRBV18,-,TRBJ1-1,-,CASSPEMNTEAFF,TGTGCCAGCTCACCGGAGATGAACACTGAAGCTTTCTTT
TRBV6-5,-,TRBJ2-2,TRBD2,CASSRLAANTGELFF,TGTGCCAGCAGCCGTCTAGCGGCCAACACCGGGGAGCTGTTTTTT
TRBV30,-,TRBJ1-5,TRBD1,CAWSTGTGVRGNQPQHF,TGTGCCTGGAGTACGGGGACAGGGGTCCGGGGGAATCAGCCCCAGCATTTT
TRBV27,once,TRBJ2-2,TRBD1,CASSLRDRILINTGELFF,TGTGCCAGCAGTTTAAGGGACAGAATCTTAATCAACACCGGGGAGCTGTTTTTT
TRBV19,-,TRBJ2-1,-,CASSIDRLGRYNEQFF,TGTGCCAGTAGTATAGATCGGTTGGGGCGATACAATGAGCAGTTCTTC
TRBV28,once,TRBJ2-7,TRBD1,CASSLRGQGRYEQYF,TGTGCCAGCAGTTTACGAGGACAGGGGCGATACGAGCAGTACTTC
TRBV30,-,TRBJ2-3,-,CAWSPGLGRDTQYF,TGTGCCTGGAGTCCCGGCCTGGGACGGGATACGCAGTATTTT
TRBV4-3,-,TRBJ1-2,-,CASSPGAQSNYGYTF,TGCGCCAGCAGCCCTGGGGCCCAGTCTAACTATGGCTACACCTTC
TRBV18,-,TRBJ2-7,TRBD2,CASSLVTSGTSYEQYF,TGTGCCAGCTCACTAGTAACTAGCGGGACCTCCTACGAGCAGTACTTC
TRBV19,-,TRBJ2-7,-,CASSNRVPYEQYF,TGTGCCAGTAGTAACAGGGTCCCCTACGAGCAGTACTTC
TRBV4-3,once,TRBJ2-4,-,CASSQDRGEGIQYF,TGCGCCAGCAGCCAAGACAGGGGGGAAGGCATTCAGTACTTC
TRBV7-9,-,TRBJ2-4,-,CASSLSVIRNGGNIQYF,TGTGCCAGCAGCTTAAGTGTTATCCGGAACGGGGGAAACATTCAGTACTTC
TRBV29-1,once,TRBJ2-7,-,CSAGRDPYEQYF,TGCAGCGCGGGACGGGATCCCTACGAGCAGTACTTC
TRBV6-5,-,TRBJ1-6,TRBD1,CASRPDRGGSPLHF,TGTGCCAGCAGACCTGACAGGGGCGGCTCACCCCTCCACTTT
TRBV11-3,-,TRBJ2-3,TRBD2,CASSSPLGAGVTDTQYF,TGTGCCAGCAGCTCCCCCTTGGGAGCGGGGGTCACAGATACGCAGTATTTT
TRBV5-4,-,TRBJ2-7,TRBD1,CASSSSLVGTGPYEQYF,TGTGCCAGCAGCTCCTCCCTCGTAGGGACAGGCCCCTACGAGCAGTACTTC
TRBV19,-,TRBJ1-2,-,CATWGGLDYGYTF,TGTGCCACATGGGGGGGATTGGACTATGGCTACACCTTC
TRBV30,-,TRBJ1-5,-,CAFTPGGRSNQPQHF,TGTGCCTTCACCCCCGGGGGTAGGAGCAATCAGCCCCAGCATTTT
TRBV11-2,once,TRBJ1-2,-,CASSLMGGYTF,TGTGCCAGCAGCTTGATGGGCGGCTACACCTTC
TRBV5-4,-,TRBJ2-7,-,CASSSSPGGREQYF,TGTGCCAGCAGCTCCAGCCCTGGGGGGAGGGAGCAGTACTTC
TRBV7-9,-,TRBJ2-5,TRBD1,CASRTGGAVAGETQYF,TGTGCCAGCAGGACAGGGGGGGCGGTAGCGGGAGAGACCCAGTACTTC
TRBV18,-,TRBJ2-3,-,CASSPPGAGSFGDTQYF,TGTGCCAGCTCACCACCTGGAGCAGGGTCATTCGGAGATACGCAGTATTTT
TRBV23-1,-,TRBJ1-5,-,CASRLTRGLVHQPQHF,TGCGCCAGCAGACTTACTAGGGGGTTGGTGCATCAGCCCCAGCATTTT
TRBV9,-,TRBJ2-5,TRBD2,CASSVATSGGETQYF,TGTGCCAGCAGCGTAGCTACTAGCGGGGGAGAGACCCAGTACTTC